This T cell receptor beta chain was documented in a study of beta chain features in type 1 diabetes. Turning to the study itself: Cell yields, age and gender were similar between patients and healthy donors. Regarding the study as a whole: Whether HLA type influences TCRB rearrangement remained unresolved here.

With regard to this clone: What it binds is unknown.

A sort by CD45RO/CCR7/CD25/CD127/CD95/CD27 yielded CD4+ naive, central memory, regulatory and stem cell-like memory cells. CDR3 length: 15 amino acids. The junction had 4 bases not matched to a gene; V was cut back by 0 bases and J by 7 bases. Germline CDR1 reads SGHTA; CDR2 reads FQGNSA. Sequencing targeted expressed TCRB transcripts, as all isolated RNA had been reverse transcribed. The method was immunoSEQ multiplex PCR; TCRdb's version includes in-frame clones alone and lacks a portion of them. The data show roughly 450,000 clones, with 9.5% to 12% seen just once and more than 0.045% held by the top ten.

The specimen sequenced was naive CD4+ T cells from blood. The chain joins TRBV7-2 to TRBJ2-1; 9 positions match TRBD2. The clonotype originates from a woman aged 18-29 years in good health. CDR3 nucleotide sequence: TGTGCCAGCAGCTTAGCATCAGCGGGAGGAAATGAGCAGTTCTTC. Its translation is CASSLASAGGNEQFF.